This is a list of T cell receptor beta chains from one sample in a study of T cells in localized non-small cell lung cancer. Clones were sequenced by immunoSEQ multiplex PCR, and TCRdb holds only the in-frame ones, with some missing. The sample has tens of thousands of clones, just under 80% seen once. Source: peripheral blood, taken before any cancer treatment. These receptor sequences come from a male donor older than 55 with stage II squamous cell lung carcinoma. Both conserved end residues are part of each CDR3. The D gene is left open where the match is weak. Rows may omit the clone size; those that give it use once, few, many or a size class.

>TRBJ2-3|TRBV30|-|-
CAGTSRGDTQYF
TGTGCCGGCACCTCCCGTGGAGATACGCAGTATTTT
>TRBJ1-1|TRBV6-1|TRBD1|few
CASLPTGRPNTEAFF
TGTGCCAGCCTTCCGACAGGGCGGCCGAACACTGAAGCTTTCTTT
>TRBJ2-1|TRBV9|-|-
CASSVLTSAEQFF
TGTGCCAGCAGCGTATTGACTTCCGCGGAGCAGTTCTTC
>TRBJ1-5|TRBV28|-|once
CASSLRTENQPQHF
TGTGCCAGCAGTTTGAGGACTGAGAATCAGCCCCAGCATTTT
>TRBJ2-7|TRBV6-6|-|-
CASAAYRYEQYF
TGTGCCAGCGCAGCGTACCGCTACGAGCAGTACTTC
>TRBJ2-2|TRBV7-8|TRBD1|-
CASSQGTALTGELFF
TGTGCCAGCAGCCAGGGGACAGCCCTCACCGGGGAGCTGTTTTTT
>TRBJ2-3|TRBV7-6|TRBD2|few
CASSLGRTSGSTDTQYF
TGTGCCAGCAGCTTAGGCCGGACTAGCGGGAGCACAGATACGCAGTATTTT
>TRBJ2-3|TRBV7-3|TRBD2|-
CASSSGTSGGAIDTQYF
TGTGCCAGCAGCTCCGGGACTAGCGGGGGGGCCATAGATACGCAGTATTTT
>TRBJ2-6|TRBV5-1|-|once
CASREGDQPGANVLTF
TGCGCCAGCAGAGAGGGGGATCAACCCGGGGCCAACGTCCTGACTTTC
>TRBJ2-3|TRBV10-3|TRBD2|few
CAISGGGATDTQYF
TGTGCCATCAGTGGCGGGGGGGCCACAGATACGCAGTATTTT
>TRBJ1-2|TRBV5-1|-|few
CASSLTADGYTF
TGCGCCAGCAGCTTGACAGCCGATGGCTACACCTTC
>TRBJ2-1|TRBV5-1|-|-
CASSSGLLGSNEQFF
TGCGCCAGCAGCTCGGGCCTCCTAGGGAGCAATGAGCAGTTCTTC
>TRBJ1-1|TRBV11-3|-|-
CASSLLRYTEAFF
TGTGCCAGCAGCTTATTGCGGTACACTGAAGCTTTCTTT
>TRBJ1-5|TRBV18|-|-
CASSVAPTVNQPQHF
TGTGCCAGCTCAGTAGCCCCTACCGTAAATCAGCCCCAGCATTTT
>TRBJ2-7|TRBV18|-|-
CASSPTSYEQYF
TGTGCCAGCTCACCAACCTCCTACGAGCAGTACTTC
>TRBJ2-1|TRBV4-1|TRBD2|once
CASSQVGLADYNEQFF
TGCGCCAGCAGCCAAGTGGGACTAGCGGACTACAATGAGCAGTTCTTC
>TRBJ2-3|TRBV7-3|TRBD2|-
CASRAGGRSTDTQYF
TGTGCCAGCAGAGCGGGGGGGCGTAGCACAGATACGCAGTATTTT
>TRBJ2-2|TRBV5-6|-|-
CASRPQPGPNTGELFF
TGTGCCAGCAGGCCGCAACCCGGACCGAACACCGGGGAGCTGTTTTTT
>TRBJ2-7|TRBV4-1|TRBD1|-
CASSRTGGYSEQYF
TGCGCCAGCAGCCGGACAGGGGGATACAGCGAGCAGTACTTC
>TRBJ2-7|TRBV6-8|-|-
CASSYPRGAYF
TGTGCCAGCAGCTACCCCAGGGGGGCGTACTTC
>TRBJ2-1|TRBV7-9|-|-
CASGGLRVYNEQFF
TGTGCCAGCGGCGGTCTCCGAGTCTACAATGAGCAGTTCTTC
>TRBJ1-2|TRBV5-1|-|-
CASSSEGGELRGYTF
TGCGCCAGCAGCTCCGAGGGAGGGGAGTTGCGTGGCTACACCTTC
>TRBJ2-1|TRBV9|TRBD1|once
CASSVEQGARNEQFF
TGTGCCAGCAGCGTAGAACAGGGGGCCCGGAATGAGCAGTTCTTC
>TRBJ2-1|TRBV7-9|-|-
CASSSWGVLSSYNEQFF
TGTGCCAGCAGCTCTTGGGGCGTTCTAAGCTCCTACAATGAGCAGTTCTTC
>TRBJ1-1|TRBV28|-|few
CASIEPAGNEAFF
TGTGCCAGCATTGAACCTGCCGGTAATGAAGCTTTCTTT
>TRBJ1-3|TRBV29-1|TRBD1|-
CSVMTGDSGNTIYF
TGCAGCGTGATGACAGGGGACTCTGGAAACACCATATATTTT
>TRBJ2-6|TRBV29-1|TRBD1|-
CSVGQGNSGANVLTF
TGCAGCGTAGGACAGGGGAACTCTGGGGCCAACGTCCTGACTTTC
>TRBJ2-7|TRBV7-9|-|-
CASSVNWGYEQYF
TGTGCCAGCAGCGTCAACTGGGGCTACGAGCAGTACTTC
>TRBJ2-7|TRBV4-2|-|-
CASSQAPGYEQYF
TGTGCCAGCAGCCAAGCGCCGGGCTACGAGCAGTACTTC
>TRBJ2-7|TRBV6-5|-|-
CASSYDRYNEQYF
TGTGCCAGCAGCTATGACAGGTACAACGAGCAGTACTTC
>TRBJ1-2|TRBV6-5|-|-
CASSYSLLTVYGYTF
TGTGCCAGCAGTTACTCTTTACTGACAGTCTATGGCTACACCTTC
>TRBJ2-7|TRBV6-5|-|once
CASRQAGAAYEQYF
TGTGCCAGCAGACAGGCGGGGGCTGCCTACGAGCAGTACTTC
>TRBJ1-2|TRBV6-5|-|-
CASSYGPNYGYTF
TGTGCCAGCAGTTACGGTCCTAACTATGGCTACACCTTC
>TRBJ1-4|TRBV15|-|once
CATSRDPTGTPNEKLFF
TGTGCCACCAGCAGAGACCCCACCGGGACACCGAATGAAAAACTGTTTTTT
>TRBJ2-1|TRBV4-1|-|-
CASSPVRGAYNEQFF
TGCGCCAGCAGCCCCGTGAGGGGGGCCTACAATGAGCAGTTCTTC
>TRBJ2-4|TRBV5-8|-|-
CASSLSSWDWNIQYF
TGTGCCAGCAGCTTGTCCAGTTGGGATTGGAACATTCAGTACTTC
>TRBJ2-7|TRBV2|TRBD2|-
CASRDYLSEQYF
TGTGCCAGTCGGGACTACCTCTCGGAGCAGTACTTC
>TRBJ1-1|TRBV18|TRBD1|once
CASSPPEGAMPEAFF
TGTGCCAGCTCACCCCCAGAGGGGGCAATGCCTGAAGCTTTCTTT
>TRBJ1-2|TRBV29-1|-|-
CSAGSDGYTF
TGCAGCGCAGGGTCTGATGGCTACACCTTC
>TRBJ1-2|TRBV2|-|-
CASSENYGYTF
TGTGCCAGCAGTGAAAACTATGGCTACACCTTC
>TRBJ2-5|TRBV4-1|-|-
CASSQDPRGLETQYF
TGCGCCAGCAGCCAAGATCCCAGGGGTTTGGAGACCCAGTACTTC
>TRBJ2-7|TRBV6-5|TRBD2|-
CASGASGRLYEQYF
TGTGCCAGCGGGGCTAGCGGGAGGCTATACGAGCAGTACTTC
>TRBJ1-2|TRBV6-1|-|-
CASEGGGSYGYTF
TGTGCCAGCGAGGGGGGAGGGAGCTATGGCTACACCTTC
>TRBJ1-5|TRBV6-5|TRBD1|few
CASSTGQGKNQPQHF
TGTGCCAGCAGCACCGGACAGGGTAAGAATCAGCCCCAGCATTTT
>TRBJ2-7|TRBV14|-|few
CASSRGPSTYEQYF
TGTGCCAGCAGCCGGGGACCGAGTACCTACGAGCAGTACTTC
>TRBJ2-1|TRBV11-3|TRBD2|-
CASSLEGGVDEQFF
TGTGCCAGCAGCTTAGAGGGGGGGGTGGATGAGCAGTTCTTC
>TRBJ2-7|TRBV10-3|TRBD1|-
CAISASSGGQGGTYGQYF
TGTGCCATCAGTGCCTCCAGCGGGGGACAGGGGGGAACCTACGGGCAGTACTTC
>TRBJ2-3|TRBV18|TRBD1|-
CASSPSTGADTQYF
TGTGCCAGCTCACCGTCCACAGGGGCAGATACGCAGTATTTT
>TRBJ1-2|TRBV30|TRBD1|-
CAWRGGWNRGTFF
TGTGCCTGGAGGGGGGGCTGGAACAGGGGCACTTTCTTC
>TRBJ1-3|TRBV10-3|-|-
CAISARDSSSGNTIYF
TGTGCCATCAGCGCTCGGGACTCGAGCTCTGGAAACACCATATATTTT
>TRBJ1-5|TRBV6-5|-|-
CASKKHGLINQPQHF
TGTGCCAGCAAAAAACACGGACTAATCAATCAGCCCCAGCATTTT
>TRBJ2-7|TRBV10-2|-|-
CASSVGQGYEQYF
TGCGCCAGCAGTGTGGGGCAGGGCTACGAGCAGTACTTC